The rows below give T cell receptor beta chains drawn from one sample of a study of blood T cell repertoires in COVID-19. The method was immunoSEQ multiplex PCR; TCRdb's version includes in-frame clones alone and lacks a portion of them. Among over 75,000 clones, 80% to 85% were seen once, and the ten largest hold approximately 31%. Sequencing used peripheral blood. All receptors derive from a woman of 80 years or more with active or convalescent COVID-19. The CDR3 runs from the conserved cysteine through the conserved F or W. A D gene is named only where the DNA matches it firmly. Clone size appears in some rows only: once, few, many, or a class for an expanded clone.

V gene: TRBV7-8; D gene: TRBD2; clone size: -; J gene: TRBJ2-3; CDR3 protein: CASTLAGEVNTQYF; CDR3 DNA: TGTGCCAGCACCCTAGCGGGGGAGGTCAATACGCAGTATTTT
V gene: TRBV15; D gene: TRBD1; clone size: -; J gene: TRBJ2-6; CDR3 protein: CATSKDRGPGANVLTF; CDR3 DNA: TGTGCCACCAGCAAAGACAGGGGGCCTGGGGCCAACGTCCTGACTTTC
V gene: TRBV2; D gene: TRBD1; clone size: -; J gene: TRBJ2-1; CDR3 protein: CASSESWDRGLNEQFF; CDR3 DNA: TGTGCCAGCAGTGAAAGCTGGGACAGGGGGCTAAATGAGCAGTTCTTC
V gene: TRBV28; D gene: -; clone size: -; J gene: TRBJ1-2; CDR3 protein: CASSSPPGRRELGYTF; CDR3 DNA: TGTGCCAGCAGTTCCCCACCCGGACGACGGGAGCTTGGCTACACCTTC
V gene: TRBV6-1; D gene: -; clone size: -; J gene: TRBJ1-6; CDR3 protein: CASSEFAGGRGTNSPLHF; CDR3 DNA: TGTGCCAGCAGTGAATTTGCTGGTGGCAGGGGAACGAATTCACCCCTCCACTTT
V gene: TRBV4-2; D gene: -; clone size: -; J gene: TRBJ1-6; CDR3 protein: CASSLGGANSPLHF; CDR3 DNA: TGTGCCAGCAGTCTGGGGGGGGCGAATTCACCCCTCCACTTT
V gene: TRBV7-3; D gene: TRBD2; clone size: -; J gene: TRBJ2-3; CDR3 protein: CASSFQAGGPTDTQYF; CDR3 DNA: TGTGCCAGCAGCTTCCAAGCGGGAGGGCCCACAGATACGCAGTATTTT
V gene: TRBV28; D gene: -; clone size: -; J gene: TRBJ1-5; CDR3 protein: CASSLTGVPTDQPQHF; CDR3 DNA: TGTGCCAGCAGTTTAACCGGGGTCCCAACCGATCAGCCCCAGCATTTT
V gene: TRBV15; D gene: -; clone size: -; J gene: TRBJ1-4; CDR3 protein: CATSPRARANEKLFF; CDR3 DNA: TGTGCCACCAGCCCTCGGGCCAGGGCTAATGAAAAACTGTTTTTT
V gene: TRBV15; D gene: TRBD1; clone size: -; J gene: TRBJ2-5; CDR3 protein: CATGQTQETQYF; CDR3 DNA: TGTGCCACGGGACAGACCCAAGAGACCCAGTACTTC
V gene: TRBV9; D gene: TRBD1; clone size: -; J gene: TRBJ1-2; CDR3 protein: CASSVGQGDGYTF; CDR3 DNA: TGTGCCAGCAGCGTCGGACAGGGGGATGGCTACACCTTC
V gene: TRBV4-2; D gene: -; clone size: -; J gene: TRBJ2-7; CDR3 protein: CASSPRDTSYEQYF; CDR3 DNA: TGTGCCAGCAGCCCCCGGGACACATCCTACGAGCAGTACTTC
V gene: TRBV2; D gene: TRBD1; clone size: -; J gene: TRBJ2-7; CDR3 protein: CASSRDRDYEQYF; CDR3 DNA: TGTGCCAGCAGCCGGGACAGGGACTACGAGCAGTACTTC
V gene: TRBV7-9; D gene: -; clone size: -; J gene: TRBJ1-2; CDR3 protein: CASTKTAGDGYTF; CDR3 DNA: TGTGCCAGCACCAAGACAGCTGGGGATGGCTACACCTTC
V gene: TRBV19; D gene: TRBD2; clone size: -; J gene: TRBJ2-7; CDR3 protein: CASSERGLAYEQYF; CDR3 DNA: TGTGCCAGTAGTGAGCGGGGCCTTGCCTACGAGCAGTACTTC
V gene: TRBV18; D gene: -; clone size: -; J gene: TRBJ2-1; CDR3 protein: CASSQARANEQFF; CDR3 DNA: TGTGCCAGCTCACAAGCCAGGGCCAATGAGCAGTTCTTC
V gene: TRBV5-4; D gene: -; clone size: few; J gene: TRBJ1-5; CDR3 protein: CASSLDSNQPQHF; CDR3 DNA: TGTGCCAGCAGCTTGGACTCTAATCAGCCCCAGCATTTT
V gene: TRBV5-5; D gene: -; clone size: -; J gene: TRBJ2-1; CDR3 protein: CASSFLGGTYNEQFF; CDR3 DNA: TGTGCCAGCAGCTTCTTGGGGGGAACCTACAATGAGCAGTTCTTC
V gene: TRBV10-3; D gene: TRBD2; clone size: -; J gene: TRBJ2-3; CDR3 protein: CAISEWAPRSGTSTDTQYF; CDR3 DNA: TGTGCCATCAGTGAGTGGGCCCCTCGGAGCGGGACTAGCACAGATACGCAGTATTTT
V gene: TRBV9; D gene: -; clone size: -; J gene: TRBJ1-3; CDR3 protein: CASRGPGVGSGNTIYF; CDR3 DNA: TGTGCCAGCAGGGGACCAGGGGTCGGATCTGGAAACACCATATATTTT
V gene: TRBV6-6; D gene: -; clone size: once; J gene: TRBJ2-7; CDR3 protein: CASSAQDSYEQYF; CDR3 DNA: TGTGCCAGCAGTGCACAGGACTCCTACGAGCAGTACTTC
V gene: TRBV7-2; D gene: -; clone size: -; J gene: TRBJ2-1; CDR3 protein: CASSLAVGYNEQFF; CDR3 DNA: TGTGCCAGCAGCTTAGCGGTCGGTTACAATGAGCAGTTCTTC
V gene: TRBV10-3; D gene: TRBD2; clone size: -; J gene: TRBJ2-3; CDR3 protein: CAISGIPPSGETDTQYF; CDR3 DNA: TGTGCCATCAGTGGAATCCCTCCTAGCGGGGAAACAGATACGCAGTATTTT
V gene: TRBV29-1; D gene: -; clone size: -; J gene: TRBJ2-1; CDR3 protein: CSVDGASASYNEQFF; CDR3 DNA: TGCAGCGTTGATGGTGCTAGCGCTTCCTACAATGAGCAGTTCTTC
V gene: TRBV9; D gene: -; clone size: few; J gene: TRBJ1-4; CDR3 protein: CASSVDWGNEKLFF; CDR3 DNA: TGTGCCAGCAGCGTTGATTGGGGCAATGAAAAACTGTTTTTT
V gene: TRBV5-1; D gene: -; clone size: -; J gene: TRBJ2-1; CDR3 protein: CASSFQGNEQFF; CDR3 DNA: TGCGCCAGCAGCTTCCAGGGAAATGAGCAGTTCTTC
V gene: TRBV5-1; D gene: TRBD2; clone size: -; J gene: TRBJ2-6; CDR3 protein: CASRGGSTGANVLTF; CDR3 DNA: TGCGCCAGCAGGGGCGGGAGCACTGGGGCCAACGTCCTGACTTTC
V gene: TRBV19; D gene: -; clone size: -; J gene: TRBJ1-5; CDR3 protein: CASSTRPGSLNQPQHF; CDR3 DNA: TGTGCCAGTAGTACGCGTCCGGGGAGTCTGAATCAGCCCCAGCATTTT
V gene: TRBV9; D gene: TRBD2; clone size: -; J gene: TRBJ2-1; CDR3 protein: CASSARTSGGASSYNEQFF; CDR3 DNA: TGTGCCAGCAGCGCCCGGACTAGCGGGGGGGCAAGCTCCTACAATGAGCAGTTCTTC
V gene: TRBV20-1; D gene: TRBD1; clone size: -; J gene: TRBJ2-5; CDR3 protein: CSASLRTGDETQYF; CDR3 DNA: TGCAGTGCTAGTCTGAGGACAGGGGATGAGACCCAGTACTTC
V gene: TRBV6-5; D gene: -; clone size: -; J gene: TRBJ2-6; CDR3 protein: CASKETASGANVLTF; CDR3 DNA: TGTGCCAGCAAGGAGACCGCCTCTGGGGCCAACGTCCTGACTTTC
V gene: TRBV11-2; D gene: TRBD1; clone size: -; J gene: TRBJ2-7; CDR3 protein: CASSQKPGQVIPYEQYF; CDR3 DNA: TGTGCCAGCAGCCAAAAACCGGGACAGGTAATCCCCTACGAGCAGTACTTC
V gene: TRBV6-1; D gene: TRBD2; clone size: -; J gene: TRBJ2-7; CDR3 protein: CASSERGLRIPPYEQYF; CDR3 DNA: TGTGCCAGCAGTGAAAGGGGACTACGAATCCCACCATACGAGCAGTACTTC
V gene: TRBV2; D gene: -; clone size: -; J gene: TRBJ1-6; CDR3 protein: CASSLNSPLHF; CDR3 DNA: TGTGCCAGCAGCCTAAATTCACCCCTCCACTTT
V gene: TRBV18; D gene: -; clone size: -; J gene: TRBJ1-1; CDR3 protein: CASSLRDIASEAFF; CDR3 DNA: TGTGCCAGCTCCCTCCGGGACATCGCGTCGGAAGCTTTCTTT
V gene: TRBV28; D gene: TRBD1; clone size: -; J gene: TRBJ1-4; CDR3 protein: CASSRGRDEKLFF; CDR3 DNA: TGTGCCAGCAGCAGGGGGCGTGATGAAAAACTGTTTTTT
V gene: TRBV5-8; D gene: TRBD1; clone size: once; J gene: TRBJ2-2; CDR3 protein: CASSFRDRGTGELFF; CDR3 DNA: TGTGCCAGCAGCTTTAGGGACAGGGGTACCGGGGAGCTGTTTTTT
V gene: TRBV7-6; D gene: -; clone size: -; J gene: TRBJ2-2; CDR3 protein: CASSRGGLSPGELFF; CDR3 DNA: TGTGCCAGCAGTCGCGGCGGGCTATCCCCCGGGGAGCTGTTTTTT
V gene: TRBV28; D gene: -; clone size: once; J gene: TRBJ1-2; CDR3 protein: CAIFLTDYGYTF; CDR3 DNA: TGTGCCATCTTCCTAACCGACTATGGCTACACCTTC
V gene: TRBV6-6; D gene: TRBD1; clone size: -; J gene: TRBJ2-3; CDR3 protein: CASSYGTASTDTQYF; CDR3 DNA: TGTGCCAGCAGTTACGGGACAGCCAGCACAGATACGCAGTATTTT
V gene: TRBV18; D gene: -; clone size: once; J gene: TRBJ2-3; CDR3 protein: CASSSPFLDTQYF; CDR3 DNA: TGTGCCAGCTCATCTCCGTTCCTAGATACGCAGTATTTT
V gene: TRBV24-1; D gene: TRBD2; clone size: -; J gene: TRBJ2-1; CDR3 protein: CATSKSGRGYNEQFF; CDR3 DNA: TGTGCCACCAGTAAGAGCGGGAGAGGCTACAATGAGCAGTTCTTC
V gene: TRBV28; D gene: TRBD1; clone size: -; J gene: TRBJ1-6; CDR3 protein: CASKHQDRESSPLHF; CDR3 DNA: TGTGCCAGCAAGCATCAGGACAGGGAGAGTTCACCCCTCCACTTT
V gene: TRBV28; D gene: TRBD1; clone size: few; J gene: TRBJ1-2; CDR3 protein: CASTYGTGIDYGYTF; CDR3 DNA: TGTGCCAGTACCTATGGGACAGGGATCGACTATGGCTACACCTTC
V gene: TRBV9; D gene: TRBD2; clone size: few; J gene: TRBJ2-3; CDR3 protein: CASSEGTSGGNTDTQYF; CDR3 DNA: TGTGCCAGCAGCGAAGGGACTAGCGGGGGGAACACAGATACGCAGTATTTT
V gene: TRBV5-1; D gene: -; clone size: -; J gene: TRBJ2-1; CDR3 protein: CASSLGLSGGEQFF; CDR3 DNA: TGCGCCAGCAGCTTGGGACTTTCCGGCGGGGAGCAGTTCTTC
V gene: TRBV28; D gene: -; clone size: -; J gene: TRBJ1-2; CDR3 protein: CASSFRGSLLGGYTF; CDR3 DNA: TGTGCCAGCAGTTTCAGGGGATCCCTCTTGGGGGGCTACACCTTC
V gene: TRBV5-8; D gene: -; clone size: -; J gene: TRBJ2-1; CDR3 protein: CASSGAGAYNEQFF; CDR3 DNA: TGTGCCAGCTCAGGGGCGGGCGCTTACAATGAGCAGTTCTTC
V gene: TRBV7-9; D gene: TRBD1; clone size: few; J gene: TRBJ1-2; CDR3 protein: CASSPGQGNYGYTF; CDR3 DNA: TGTGCCAGCAGCCCAGGACAGGGGAACTATGGCTACACCTTC
V gene: TRBV7-8; D gene: -; clone size: -; J gene: TRBJ1-2; CDR3 protein: CASSLLRGVANYGYTF; CDR3 DNA: TGTGCCAGCAGCTTATTAAGAGGAGTAGCTAACTATGGCTACACCTTC
V gene: TRBV12-3/TRBV12-4; D gene: -; clone size: -; J gene: TRBJ2-1; CDR3 protein: CASSGNANEQFF; CDR3 DNA: TGTGCCAGCTCGGGGAATGCTAATGAGCAGTTCTTC
V gene: TRBV18; D gene: TRBD1; clone size: -; J gene: TRBJ2-7; CDR3 protein: CASSPGTGIYEQYF; CDR3 DNA: TGTGCCAGCTCCCCCGGGACAGGAATCTACGAGCAGTACTTC
V gene: TRBV7-2; D gene: -; clone size: once; J gene: TRBJ2-7; CDR3 protein: CASSPAGPFSSYEQYF; CDR3 DNA: TGTGCCAGCAGCCCAGCTGGGCCCTTTAGCTCCTACGAGCAGTACTTC
V gene: TRBV9; D gene: TRBD2; clone size: -; J gene: TRBJ2-1; CDR3 protein: CASSVAGGRGDEQFF; CDR3 DNA: TGTGCCAGCAGCGTCGCGGGTGGGAGGGGCGATGAGCAGTTCTTC